Following are 28 T cell receptor beta chains from one sample sequenced in a study of blood T cell repertoires in COVID-19. Measured with immunoSEQ multiplex PCR; TCRdb has only the in-frame clones, and not every one. Of 35,000 to 40,000 clones listed, approximately 84% are singletons. Sequenced: peripheral blood. The receptors were gathered from a man older than 75 with active or convalescent COVID-19.

V and J are TRBV19 and TRBJ1-1; 7 bases line up with TRBD1. This CDR3 is 17 amino acids long. Germline values: CDR1 LNHDA, CDR2 SQIVND (reference sequence). Unmatched junction bases numbered 12, after V lost 2 bases and J lost 3 bases. The DNA of the CDR3 is TGTGCCAGTAGTATATTGGGGACAGAAAAGTGGGACACTGAAGCTTTCTTT. Protein product: CASSILGTEKWDTEAFF.

The chain combines TRBV6-5 with TRBJ2-7, with a possible D match to TRBD2 (6 bases). Germline V gene data show CDR1 as MNHEY and CDR2 as SVGAGI. CDR3 length equals 14 residues. Trimming pared 0 bases from V and 10 bases from J, leaving 16 bases between. The CDR3 coding sequence is TGTGCCAGCAGTTACTCGGTGGTGTCTAGCGTTCAGTACTTC. This sequence encodes CASSYSVVSSVQYF.

This clone turned up a few times. In DNA form, the CDR3 reads TGCAGCGTTGACCCCACATCGACAGGGGATACGCAGTATTTT. Protein: CSVDPTSTGDTQYF. This chain uses TRBV29-1 with TRBJ2-3, with 7 bases identical to TRBD1. Germline CDR1 is SQVTM and CDR2 is ANQGSEA. The CDR3 sequence is 14 residues long. V trimming: 3 bases; J trimming: 6 bases; junction bases outside the gene matches: 9.

CDR3: CATSDSRTSGRGDTQYF. The CDR3 nucleotides are TGTGCCACCAGTGATTCAAGGACTAGCGGAAGGGGAGATACGCAGTATTTT. The chain recombines TRBV24-1 with TRBJ2-3, with TRBD2 matching 10 bases. This CDR3 has 17 residues. Germline loops: CDR1 KGHDR, CDR2 SFDVKD. J was trimmed by 5 bases and V by 2 bases; bases with no gene match: 9.

CDR3 protein: CASSANRAEQYF. CDR3 DNA: TGTGCCAGCAGCGCTAACAGGGCCGAGCAGTACTTC. V usage is TRBV2 and J usage is TRBJ2-7; tentatively, D is TRBD1 (6 bases). Germline V gene lookup returns CDR1 SNHLY and CDR2 FYNNEI. CDR3 length: 12 amino acids. V was shortened by 6 bases and J by 6 bases, with 12 bases between the two germline ends. The whole variable domain, filled in from reference TRBV2 and TRBJ2-7, reads EPEVTQTPSHQVTQMGQEVILRCVPISNHLYFYWYRQILGQKVEFLVSFYNNEISEKSEIFDDQFSVERPDGSNFTLKIRSTKLEDSAMYFCASSANRAEQYFGPGTRLTVT.

The chain has TRBV11-2 and TRBJ1-6; TRBD1 agrees at 7 bases. This CDR3 is built from 14 residues. The germline V gene has CDR1 SGHAT and CDR2 FQNNGV. V shed 5 bases, J shed 7 bases, and the junction held 5 bases outside the gene matches. Here the CDR3 reads CASSPGGRNSPLHF. The CDR3 DNA reads as TGTGCCAGCAGCCCAGGGGGGCGGAATTCACCCCTCCACTTT.

The rearrangement joins TRBV7-2 to TRBJ2-1; possible D gene TRBD2, 5 bases. Germline V gives CDR1 SGHTA, CDR2 FQGNSA. Trimming took 2 bases from V and 4 from J, leaving 18 bases between them. There are 17 residues in the CDR3. CDR3 in amino acids: CASSLLVLGAPYNEQFF. CDR3 coding DNA: TGTGCCAGCAGCTTATTGGTTTTGGGAGCCCCTTACAATGAGCAGTTCTTC. The full variable domain, rest sourced from reference TRBV7-2 and TRBJ2-1, is GAGVSQSPSNKVTEKGKDVELRCDPISGHTALYWYRQSLGQGLEFLIYFQGNSAPDKSGLPSDRFSAERTGGSVSTLTIQRTQQEDSAVYLCASSLLVLGAPYNEQFFGPGTRLTVL.

The rearrangement uses TRBV5-1 and TRBJ2-1; the D gene is possibly TRBD2 (5 bases). V was pared by 7 bases and J by 4 bases, with 18 bases between. Per germline, CDR1 SGHRS and CDR2 YFSETQ. The CDR3 runs to 15 residues. CDR3 coding DNA: TGCGCCAGCTCGCTTCCTGGGAGTCATTACAATGAGCAGTTCTTC. Its translation is CASSLPGSHYNEQFF. Full variable domain (missing parts from reference TRBV5-1 and TRBJ2-1): KAGVTQTPRYLIKTRGQQVTLSCSPISGHRSVSWYQQTPGQGLQFLFEYFSETQRNKGNFPGRFSGRQFSNSRSEMNVSTLELGDSALYLCASSLPGSHYNEQFFGPGTRLTVL.

The gene calls are TRBV12-5 and TRBJ1-3; D gene unclear. Germline V gives CDR1 LGHNT, CDR2 FRNRAP. This CDR3 contains 14 residues. V was pared by 3 bases and J by 0 bases, with 6 bases between. This CDR3 is CASGFGHSGNTIYF. The CDR3, as DNA: TGTGCTAGTGGTTTCGGTCACTCTGGAAACACCATATATTTT.

The genes are TRBV7-2 and TRBJ1-2; D gene uncertain. V shed 5 bases and J shed 8 bases, with 15 bases lying between them. The CDR3 is made up of 13 amino acids. Germline CDR1 SGHTA, CDR2 FQGNSA. CDR3: CASSLGPREGYTF. CDR3 coding DNA: TGTGCCAGCAGCCTGGGCCCCCGGGAAGGCTACACCTTC.

V and J are TRBV21-1 and TRBJ2-7; TRBD1 is the table's D call, not checked against the DNA. TRBV21-1 corresponds to a pseudogene. The CDR3 sequence is 13 residues long. The CDR3 nucleotides are TGTGCCAGCAGAAGGGGGCACGTTTACGAGCAGTACTTC. Translated: CASRRGHVYEQYF.

This chain links TRBV23-1 with TRBJ2-1, with TRBD1 as a possible D gene (5 bases). TRBV23-1 is sorted into the ORF group, with uncertain function. V lost 8 bases to trimming and J lost 8 bases, with 25 bases between them. This CDR3 has 16 residues. The CDR3 region has the DNA TGCGCCAGCGGGTCCCCCCACTCCGAAGGGGCACATGAGCAGTTCTTC. It is translated as CASGSPHSEGAHEQFF.

The chain is built from TRBV3-1 (or the pseudogene TRBV3-2) and TRBJ1-1; weak D call: TRBD1 (5 bases). CDR1 is LGHDT and CDR2 is YNNKEL in the germline V gene (reference sequence). V was clipped by 1 base and J by 2 bases, with 8 bases between them. The CDR3 runs to 14 residues. The CDR3 region is CASSQGQTNTEAFF. Here the CDR3 DNA reads TGTGCCAGCAGCCAAGGACAGACAAACACTGAAGCTTTCTTT.

This chain uses TRBV4-3 with TRBJ2-2, with 9 bases fitting TRBD1. CDR1 is LGHNA and CDR2 is YSLEER in the germline V gene. The CDR3 has 15 residues. V lost 4 bases and J lost 6; bases outside the gene matches: 6. The CDR3 protein is CASSPRDREPGELFF. The CDR3 nucleotides are TGCGCCAGCAGCCCCCGGGACAGGGAGCCCGGGGAGCTGTTTTTT.

CDR3 protein: CASRSGTGGGQPQHF. As DNA, the CDR3 is TGTGCCAGTAGGTCCGGGACAGGGGGTGGTCAGCCCCAGCATTTT. This chain uses TRBV19 with TRBJ1-5; 11 bases agree with TRBD1. Germline CDR1 and CDR2: LNHDA and SQIVND (reference sequence). The V gene end was trimmed by 6 bases and the J gene end by 6 bases; junction bases not matched to a gene: 7. The CDR3 covers 15 residues.

The rearrangement links TRBV7-9 to TRBJ2-3, with a possible D match to TRBD1 (5 bases). Germline CDR1 reads SEHNR; CDR2 reads FQNEAQ (reference sequence). CDR3 length equals 14 residues. V lost 6 bases and J lost 7, with 17 bases in between. CDR3 amino acids: CASSALAVDNTQYF. The DNA of the CDR3 is TGTGCCAGCAGTGCCCTCGCAGTGGACAATACGCAGTATTTT.

This chain uses TRBV19 with TRBJ1-2; TRBD1 matches 8 bases. With V trimmed by 5 bases and J by 7 bases, 9 bases remained unmatched. Germline V CDR1 and CDR2: LNHDA, SQIVND (reference sequence). This CDR3 is 14 amino acids long. The CDR3 is CASSPRTGSPGYTF. The CDR3 DNA is TGTGCCAGTAGTCCGCGGACAGGGTCGCCTGGCTACACCTTC.

The V call is TRBV6-5, the J call TRBJ2-1, with TRBD2 matching 8 bases. CDR3 length: 15 amino acids. The ends lost 6 bases at V and 0 bases at J; junction bases unmatched: 4. CDR1 and CDR2 from the germline V gene are MNHEY and SVGAGI. The CDR3 region is CASSQSGSSYNEQFF. CDR3 coding DNA: TGTGCCAGCAGCCAAAGCGGGAGCTCCTACAATGAGCAGTTCTTC.

CDR3 DNA sequence: TGTGCCAGCAGTTCCGGGACAGGGTCCGGAAACACCATATATTTT. Encoded protein: CASSSGTGSGNTIYF. J is TRBJ1-3 and V is TRBV25-1; 9 bases align to TRBD1. The CDR3 extends over 15 amino acids. With 5 bases clipped from V and 4 bases from J, the junction kept 6 bases outside the gene matches. Per the germline V gene, CDR1 is MGHDK and CDR2 is SYGVNS.

This clone was seen only a few times. The V and J genes are TRBV7-2 and TRBJ1-3; a weak D match, TRBD1 (5 bases). Between the trimmed V and J ends, which lost 6 bases and 2 bases, there was a span of 17 bases. This CDR3 region has 16 residues. The V gene's germline CDR1 is SGHTA and CDR2 FQGNSA. This CDR3 is CASSYNQGGTGNTIYF. The CDR3 bases are TGTGCCAGCAGTTACAACCAGGGTGGAACTGGAAACACCATATATTTT.

This clone occurred a few times. CDR3 in amino acids: CASSEVDRGYGYTF. The CDR3 DNA reads as TGTGCCAGCAGCGAAGTCGACAGGGGATATGGCTACACCTTC. V and J are TRBV27 and TRBJ1-2; 8 bases agree with TRBD1. V gave up 6 bases and J gave up 5 bases; unmatched junction bases: 8. The CDR3 runs 14 residues. Germline V gives CDR1 MNHEY, CDR2 SMNVEV (reference sequence).

The rearrangement links TRBV5-1 to TRBJ2-2; TRBD2 matches 10 bases. V lost 6 bases and J lost 4; bases outside the gene matches: 3. Germline CDR1 and CDR2: SGHRS and YFSETQ. This CDR3 region has 14 residues. CDR3 nucleotide sequence: TGCGCCAGCACCCTAGCGGGGGTCACCGGGGAGCTGTTTTTT. Its translation: CASTLAGVTGELFF.

The CDR3 loop reads CASSYLGQTDTQYF. CDR3 nucleotides: TGTGCCAGCAGTTACTTGGGGCAGACAGATACGCAGTATTTT. The J gene is TRBJ2-3, the V gene TRBV6-5; a possible D gene is TRBD1 (5 bases). The CDR3 is made up of 14 amino acids. Germline V lookup: CDR1 MNHEY, CDR2 SVGAGI. V was trimmed by 1 base and J by 3 bases, leaving 8 bases between them.

The DNA for the CDR3 is TGTGCCAGCAGCTCGCAGGGAAAAGAGACCCAGTACTTC. Translated, it gives CASSSQGKETQYF. The rearrangement uses TRBV5-5 and TRBJ2-5, with TRBD1 as a possible D gene (5 bases). The CDR3 spans 13 residues. With 3 bases removed from V and 3 bases from J, the gap between germline ends came to 9 bases. From germline, CDR1 is SGHKS and CDR2 YYEKEE (reference sequence). The full variable domain, its missing parts supplied by reference TRBV5-5 and TRBJ2-5, is DAGVTQSPTHLIKTRGQQVTLRCSPISGHKSVSWYQQVLGQGPQFIFQYYEKEERGRGNFPDRFSARQFPNYSSELNVNALLLGDSALYLCASSSQGKETQYFGPGTRLLVL.

CDR3 sequence reads: CASSLGQGTRLDEQYF. DNA of the CDR3: TGTGCCAGCAGCCTAGGACAGGGAACCCGGTTGGACGAGCAGTACTTC. V gene TRBV5-8 combines with J gene TRBJ2-7, with 8 positions matching TRBD1. V lost 4 bases and J lost 5; bases outside the gene matches: 14. CDR3 length: 16 residues. Per the germline V gene, CDR1 is SGHTS and CDR2 is YDEGEE.

This chain connects TRBV13 to TRBJ1-1, with D uncertain. Looked up from germline, CDR1 is PRHDT and CDR2 is FYEKMQ (reference sequence). The CDR3 covers 15 residues. The germline V and J ends were trimmed by 5 bases and 3 bases, with 16 bases remaining between them. The CDR3 nucleotides read TGTGCCAGCAGCGGTACCCACGACGGGTACACTGAAGCTTTCTTT. It codes for CASSGTHDGYTEAFF.

There are a few counts of this clone. This rearrangement joins TRBV21-1 to TRBJ1-1; the table calls TRBD1, which could not be checked here. TRBV21-1 is a recognized pseudogene. This CDR3 is 16 amino acids long. CDR3 residues: CASGGHRYGTGGLAFF. In DNA form, the CDR3 reads TGTGCCAGCGGGGGGCACCGCTACGGGACAGGGGGCTTAGCTTTCTTT.

This clone showed up just once. This rearrangement joins TRBV2 to TRBJ2-1; 11 bases fit TRBD2. Germline V gene data show CDR1 as SNHLY and CDR2 as FYNNEI. V lost 5 bases, J lost 7 bases, and 7 bases stayed unmatched. This CDR3 is 15 amino acids long. The CDR3 loop reads CASSLLGLAENEQFF. CDR3 nucleotides: TGTGCCAGCAGTCTACTGGGACTAGCGGAAAATGAGCAGTTCTTC.